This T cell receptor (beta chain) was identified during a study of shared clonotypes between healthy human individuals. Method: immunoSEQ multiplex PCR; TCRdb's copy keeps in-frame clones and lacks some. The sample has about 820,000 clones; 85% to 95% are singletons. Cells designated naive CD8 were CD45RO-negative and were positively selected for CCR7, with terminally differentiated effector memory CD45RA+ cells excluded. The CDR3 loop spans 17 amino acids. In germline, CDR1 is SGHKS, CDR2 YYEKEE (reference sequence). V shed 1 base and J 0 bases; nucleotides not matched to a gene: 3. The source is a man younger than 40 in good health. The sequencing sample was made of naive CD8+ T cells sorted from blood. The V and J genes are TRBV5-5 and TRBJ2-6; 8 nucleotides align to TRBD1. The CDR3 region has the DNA TGTGCCAGCAGCTTGTATGGACAGGGCTCTGGGGCCAACGTCCTGACTTTC. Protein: CASSLYGQGSGANVLTF.